This T cell receptor beta chain was identified during a study of regulatory T cells in long-lasting Graves disease. This clonotype appeared a few times. The antigen is unknown. Arm-PCR with iRepertoire HTBI primers amplified the CDR3 regions for these TCR beta libraries. Original methodology: Samples revealed 62 TRBV and about 15 TRBJ segments. TCRdb itself ran the multiplex PCR reads through MiXCR, one entry per CDR3 protein. None of the V and J calls come from the authors' own analysis; TCRdb made them. The repertoire consists of roughly 560,000 distinct CDR3 sequences, with more than 10% occurring once and the leading ten covering 8% to 10%. V lost 0 bases, J lost 1 base, and 4 bases stayed unmatched. The CDR3 covers 16 residues. Germline CDR1 SGHNT, CDR2 YYREEE (reference sequence). Findings of the study overall: It was in persistent disease that TRBV28, TRBJ1-2 and TRBJ2-5 were favored.

Time point here: newly diagnosed GD, antithyroid drugs for less than 3 months. PBMC RNA was the source of the TCR library. The data also belong to a second study, concerning T cells in Graves' hyperthyroidism and ophthalmopathy.

The source material was peripheral blood mononuclear cells (PBMCs), sampled at new diagnosis, from a patient treated with antithyroid drugs. The sequence came from a woman younger than 45 with Graves disease. V gene TRBV5-4 combines with J gene TRBJ2-1; 7 nucleotides match TRBD1. DNA of the CDR3: TGTGCCAGCAGCTTGGGAGGGGGCGCTTCCTACAATGAGCAGTTCTTC. Its protein is CASSLGGGASYNEQFF.